The following is a T cell receptor beta chain sequence with its context. Antigen unknown. The record originates from a study of identical twins. TCRdb re-derived calls from the 5' RACE reads in MiXCR, one entry per CDR3 protein. The sample shows a few hundred thousand distinct CDR3 sequences, about 8.1% of them seen only once. Study findings and constraints: The authors drew conclusions from cross-sectional statistical analysis rather than following the same donors. Carriage of fewer insertions was seen in abundant cord blood beta clonotypes, whereas memory repertoires showed none.

These data are also associated with another study on yellow fever vaccine responses in identical twins.

What was sequenced was memory (CD45RO+) T cells sorted from blood. This receptor was obtained from a woman younger than 30 in good health.

The CDR3 nucleotides read TGTGCCAGCAGCTTAGCAGGGGGCGCCCAATACGAGCAGTACTTC. Its translation: CASSLAGGAQYEQYF. J is TRBJ2-7 and V is TRBV7-2; 7 nucleotides match TRBD1. Germline CDR1 SGHTA, CDR2 FQGNSA. The CDR3 extends over 15 amino acids. Losses at the gene ends were 0 bases for V and 4 bases for J; bases not matched to a gene: 6.